Given below is one TCR beta chain in context. Original processing methods: It was from reference gene primer amplification that nucleated cell counts were estimated. The data were produced by immunoSEQ multiplex PCR, yet TCRdb's version contains in-frame clones alone and is incomplete. That table gives V, J and clone size, and the DNA gave D and trimming. The data contain around 160,000 clones, about nine tenths of them singletons. Germline CDR1 reads SGHRS; CDR2 reads YFSETQ. V lost 0 bases to trimming and J lost 4 bases, with 3 bases between them. This CDR3 is 12 amino acids long. The data belong to a study of blood T cell repertoires in COVID-19. About the research overall: Donors in the United States, Italy and Spain gave samples during acute or convalescent COVID-19. T cells, B-cell-depleted T cells, or PBMCs supplied cDNA or gDNA.

Sequencing was carried out using peripheral blood. The receptor was derived from a man aged 60 to 75 with active or convalescent COVID-19. The J gene is TRBJ2-3, the V gene TRBV5-1; D is unresolved. CDR3 sequence reads: CASSLAADTQYF. The CDR3 bases are TGCGCCAGCAGCTTGGCGGCAGATACGCAGTATTTT.